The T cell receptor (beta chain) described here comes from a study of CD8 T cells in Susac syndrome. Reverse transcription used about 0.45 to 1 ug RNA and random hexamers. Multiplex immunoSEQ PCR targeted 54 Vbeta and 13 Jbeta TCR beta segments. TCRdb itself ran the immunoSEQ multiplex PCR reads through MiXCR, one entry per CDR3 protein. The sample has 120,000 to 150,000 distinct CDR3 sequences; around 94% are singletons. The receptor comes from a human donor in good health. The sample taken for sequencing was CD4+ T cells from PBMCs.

Here the CDR3 DNA reads TGTGCCAGCACCTCGCCTGGGGAGACTCAGCCCCAGCATTTT. Translated: CASTSPGETQPQHF. The chain employs TRBV28 and TRBJ1-5; no firm D call. V lost 7 bases, J lost 6 bases, and 16 bases lay in between. The CDR3 has 14 residues. Germline-derived CDR1 and CDR2 are MDHEN and SYDVKM.